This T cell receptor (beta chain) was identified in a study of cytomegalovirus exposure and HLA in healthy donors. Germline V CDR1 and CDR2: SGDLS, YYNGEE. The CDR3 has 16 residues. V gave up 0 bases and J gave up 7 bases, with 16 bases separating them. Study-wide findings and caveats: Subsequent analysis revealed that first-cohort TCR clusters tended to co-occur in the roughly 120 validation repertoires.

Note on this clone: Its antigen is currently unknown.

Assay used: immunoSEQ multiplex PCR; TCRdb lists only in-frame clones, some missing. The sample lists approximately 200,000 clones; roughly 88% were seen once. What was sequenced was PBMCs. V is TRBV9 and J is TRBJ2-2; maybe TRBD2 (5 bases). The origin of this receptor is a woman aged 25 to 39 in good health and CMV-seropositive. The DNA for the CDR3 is TGTGCCAGCAGCGTAGTCAGTTCTGGAGGTGGCGGGGAGCTGTTTTTT. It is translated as CASSVVSSGGGGELFF.